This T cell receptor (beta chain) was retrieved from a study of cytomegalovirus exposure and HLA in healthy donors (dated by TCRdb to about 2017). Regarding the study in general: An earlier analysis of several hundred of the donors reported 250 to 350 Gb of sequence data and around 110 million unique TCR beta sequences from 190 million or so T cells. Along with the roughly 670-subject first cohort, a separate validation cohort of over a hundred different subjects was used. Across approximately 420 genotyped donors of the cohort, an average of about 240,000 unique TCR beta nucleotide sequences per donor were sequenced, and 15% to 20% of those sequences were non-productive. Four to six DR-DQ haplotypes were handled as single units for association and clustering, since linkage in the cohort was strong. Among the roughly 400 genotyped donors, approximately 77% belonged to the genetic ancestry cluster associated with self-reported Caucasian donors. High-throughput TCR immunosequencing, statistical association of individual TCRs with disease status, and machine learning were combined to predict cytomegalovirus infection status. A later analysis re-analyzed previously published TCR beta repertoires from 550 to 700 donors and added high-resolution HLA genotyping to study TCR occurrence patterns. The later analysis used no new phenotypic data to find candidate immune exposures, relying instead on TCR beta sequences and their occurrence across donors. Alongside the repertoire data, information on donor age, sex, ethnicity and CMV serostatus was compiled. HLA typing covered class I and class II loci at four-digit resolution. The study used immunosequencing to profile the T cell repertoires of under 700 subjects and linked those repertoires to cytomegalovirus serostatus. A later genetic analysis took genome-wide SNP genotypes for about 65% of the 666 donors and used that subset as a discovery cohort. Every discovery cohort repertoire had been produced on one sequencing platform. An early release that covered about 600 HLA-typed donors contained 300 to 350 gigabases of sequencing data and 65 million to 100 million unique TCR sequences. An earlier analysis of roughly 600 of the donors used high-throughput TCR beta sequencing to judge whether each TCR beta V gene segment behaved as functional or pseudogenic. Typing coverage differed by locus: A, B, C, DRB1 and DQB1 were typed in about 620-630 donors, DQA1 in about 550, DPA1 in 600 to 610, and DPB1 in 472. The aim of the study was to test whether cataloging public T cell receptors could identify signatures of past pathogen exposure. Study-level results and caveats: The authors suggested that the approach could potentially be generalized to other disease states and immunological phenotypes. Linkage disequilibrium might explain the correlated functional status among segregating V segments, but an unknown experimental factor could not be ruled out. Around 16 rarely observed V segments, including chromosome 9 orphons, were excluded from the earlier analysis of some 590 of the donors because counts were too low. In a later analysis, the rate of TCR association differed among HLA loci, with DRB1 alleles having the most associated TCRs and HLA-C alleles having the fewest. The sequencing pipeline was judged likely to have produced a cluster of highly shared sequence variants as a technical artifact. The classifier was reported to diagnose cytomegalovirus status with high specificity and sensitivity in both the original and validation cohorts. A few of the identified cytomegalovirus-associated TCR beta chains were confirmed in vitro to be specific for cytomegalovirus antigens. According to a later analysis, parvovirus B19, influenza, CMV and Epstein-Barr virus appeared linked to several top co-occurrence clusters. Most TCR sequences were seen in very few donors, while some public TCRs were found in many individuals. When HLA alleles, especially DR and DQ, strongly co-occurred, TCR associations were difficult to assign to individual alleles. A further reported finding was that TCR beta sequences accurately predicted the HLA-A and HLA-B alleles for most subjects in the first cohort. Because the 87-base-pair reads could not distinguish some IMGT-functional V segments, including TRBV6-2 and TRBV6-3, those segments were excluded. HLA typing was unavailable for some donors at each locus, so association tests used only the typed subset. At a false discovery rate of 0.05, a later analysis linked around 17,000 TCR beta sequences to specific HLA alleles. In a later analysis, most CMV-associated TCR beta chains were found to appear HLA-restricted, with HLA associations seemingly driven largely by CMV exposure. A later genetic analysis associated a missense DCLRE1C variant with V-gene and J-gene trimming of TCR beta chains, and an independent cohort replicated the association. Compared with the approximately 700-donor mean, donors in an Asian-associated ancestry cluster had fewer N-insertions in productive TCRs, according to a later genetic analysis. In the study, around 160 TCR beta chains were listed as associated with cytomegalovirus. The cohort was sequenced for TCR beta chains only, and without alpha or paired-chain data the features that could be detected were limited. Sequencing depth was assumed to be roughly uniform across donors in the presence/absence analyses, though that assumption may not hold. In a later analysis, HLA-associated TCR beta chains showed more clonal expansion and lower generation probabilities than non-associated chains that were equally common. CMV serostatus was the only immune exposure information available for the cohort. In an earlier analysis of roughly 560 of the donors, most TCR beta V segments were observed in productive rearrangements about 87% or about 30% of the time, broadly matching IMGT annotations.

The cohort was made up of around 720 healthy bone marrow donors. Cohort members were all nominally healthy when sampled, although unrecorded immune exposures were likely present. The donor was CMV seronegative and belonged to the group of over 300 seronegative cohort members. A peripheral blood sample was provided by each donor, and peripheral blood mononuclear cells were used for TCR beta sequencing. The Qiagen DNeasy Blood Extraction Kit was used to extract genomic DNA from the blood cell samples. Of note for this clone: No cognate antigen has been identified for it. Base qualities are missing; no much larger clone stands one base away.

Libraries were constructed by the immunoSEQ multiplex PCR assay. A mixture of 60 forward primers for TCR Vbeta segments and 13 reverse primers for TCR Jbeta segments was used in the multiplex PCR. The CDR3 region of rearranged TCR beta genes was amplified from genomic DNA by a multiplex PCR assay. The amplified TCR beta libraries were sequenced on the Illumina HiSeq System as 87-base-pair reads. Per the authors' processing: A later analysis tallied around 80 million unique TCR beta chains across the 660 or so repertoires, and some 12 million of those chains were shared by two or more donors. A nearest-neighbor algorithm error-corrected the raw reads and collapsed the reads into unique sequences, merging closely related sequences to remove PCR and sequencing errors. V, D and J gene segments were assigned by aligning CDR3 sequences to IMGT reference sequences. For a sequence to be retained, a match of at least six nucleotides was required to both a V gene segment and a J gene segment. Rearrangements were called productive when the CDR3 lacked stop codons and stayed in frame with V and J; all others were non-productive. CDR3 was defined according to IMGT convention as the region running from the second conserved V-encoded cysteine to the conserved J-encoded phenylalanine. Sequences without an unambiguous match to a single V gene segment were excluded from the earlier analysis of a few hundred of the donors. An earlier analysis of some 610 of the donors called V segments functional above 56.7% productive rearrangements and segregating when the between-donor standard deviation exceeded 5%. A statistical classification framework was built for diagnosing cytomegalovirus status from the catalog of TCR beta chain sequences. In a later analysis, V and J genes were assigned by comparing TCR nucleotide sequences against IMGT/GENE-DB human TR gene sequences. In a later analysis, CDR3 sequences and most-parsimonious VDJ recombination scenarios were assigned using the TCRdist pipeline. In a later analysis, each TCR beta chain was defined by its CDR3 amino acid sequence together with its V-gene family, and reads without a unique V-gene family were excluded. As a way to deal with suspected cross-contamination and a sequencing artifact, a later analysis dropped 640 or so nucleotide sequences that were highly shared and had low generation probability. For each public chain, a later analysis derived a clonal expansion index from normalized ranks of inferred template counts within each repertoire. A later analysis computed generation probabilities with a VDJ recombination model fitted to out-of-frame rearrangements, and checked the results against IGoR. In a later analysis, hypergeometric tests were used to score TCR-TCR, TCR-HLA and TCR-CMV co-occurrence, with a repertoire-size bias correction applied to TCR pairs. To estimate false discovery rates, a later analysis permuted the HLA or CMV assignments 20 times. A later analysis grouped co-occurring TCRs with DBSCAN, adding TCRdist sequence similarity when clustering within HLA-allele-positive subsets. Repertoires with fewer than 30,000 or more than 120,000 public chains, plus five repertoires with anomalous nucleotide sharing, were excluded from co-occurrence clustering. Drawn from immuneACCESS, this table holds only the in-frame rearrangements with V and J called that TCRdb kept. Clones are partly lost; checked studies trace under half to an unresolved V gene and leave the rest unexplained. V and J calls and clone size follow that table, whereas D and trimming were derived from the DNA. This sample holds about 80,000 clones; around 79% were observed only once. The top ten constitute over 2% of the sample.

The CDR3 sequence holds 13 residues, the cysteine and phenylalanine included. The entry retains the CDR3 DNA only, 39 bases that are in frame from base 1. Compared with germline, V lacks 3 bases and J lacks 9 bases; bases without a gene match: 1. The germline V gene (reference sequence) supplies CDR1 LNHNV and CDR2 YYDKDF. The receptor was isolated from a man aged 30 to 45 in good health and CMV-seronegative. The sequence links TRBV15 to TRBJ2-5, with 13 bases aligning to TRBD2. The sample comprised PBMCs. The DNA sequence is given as TGTGCCACCAGCAGGGGGACTAGCGGGGCCCAGTACTTC. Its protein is CATSRGTSGAQYF. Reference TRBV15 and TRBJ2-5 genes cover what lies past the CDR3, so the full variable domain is DAMVIQNPRYQVTQFGKPVTLSCSQTLNHNVMYWYQQKSSQAPKLLFHYYDKDFNNEADTPDNFQSRRPNTSFCFLDIRSPGLGDTAMYLCATSRGTSGAQYFGPGTRLLVL.